A single sample is the source of the 17 T cell receptor beta chains below, sequenced in a study of human T cells and chemical hapten exposure. Indicated time point: pre-sensitization, week 0. The treatment is: therapeutic diphenylcyclopropenone sensitization with weekly scalp DPC. RNA extraction used unfractionated whole blood as the source of total RNA. TCRdb itself ran the RACE reads through MiXCR, one entry per CDR3 protein. Among approximately 50,000 distinct CDR3 sequences listed, roughly 10% were seen once. This sample comprised whole blood, obtained in connection with sensitization to the hapten diphenylcyclopropenone (DPC). These receptors all stem from a woman in her thirties with alopecia areata. Some clones in this sample may be carry-over from other donors' samples.

This clonotype occurred many times. This chain uses TRBV20-1 with TRBJ2-7, with no clear D. Germline CDR1 and CDR2: DFQATT and SNEGSKA (reference sequence). V was shortened by 3 bases and J by 1 base, with 10 bases between the two germline ends. CDR3 length: 13 residues. The CDR3 is CSARNTPSYEQYF. The DNA of the CDR3 is TGCAGTGCTAGGAATACCCCGTCCTACGAGCAGTACTTC.

The genes are TRBV5-1 and TRBJ2-6, with 9 bases that match TRBD1. The CDR3 is 18 residues long. From germline, CDR1 is SGHRS and CDR2 YFSETQ. V was pared by 4 bases and J by 0 bases, with 8 bases of the junction left unmatched. The CDR3: CASSNGGQGISGANVLTF. Written as DNA, the CDR3 is TGCGCCAGCAGCAATGGGGGACAGGGTATCTCTGGGGCCAACGTCCTGACTTTC.

The table lists this clonotype with a few counts. This rearrangement joins TRBV30 to TRBJ2-3; D is unresolved. V was shortened by 4 bases and J by 6 bases, with 14 bases between the two germline ends. The length of the CDR3 is 13 residues. Germline assignment: CDR1 GTSNPN and CDR2 SVGIG (reference sequence). The CDR3 is CAWTHRRRDTQYF. The CDR3, as DNA: TGTGCCTGGACCCATCGCCGGCGGGATACGCAGTATTTT. Looking up the rest from reference TRBV30 and TRBJ2-3 gives the full variable domain: SQTIHQWPATLVQPVGSPLSLECTVEGTSNPNLYWYRQAAGRGLQLLFYSVGIGQISSEVPQNLSASRPQDRQFILSSKKLLLSDSGFYLCAWTHRRRDTQYFGPGTRLTVL.

In this sample, this clonotype turned up a few times. The chain carries TRBV20-1 and TRBJ2-3; TRBD2 agrees at 10 bases. The CDR3 loop spans 15 amino acids. CDR1 and CDR2 from the germline V gene are DFQATT and SNEGSKA (reference sequence). Germline trimming cut 1 base from V and 4 bases from J; bases unmatched to any gene: 5. CDR3 coding DNA: TGCAGTGCTAGAGGGGCTAGCGGGGGACCAGATACGCAGTATTTT. It specifies CSARGASGGPDTQYF.

This clonotype was counted only a few times. This rearrangement joins TRBV7-2 to TRBJ1-1; D remains ambiguous. This CDR3 has 14 residues. From germline, CDR1 is SGHTA and CDR2 FQGNSA. V was shortened by 0 bases and J by 4 bases, with 9 bases between the two germline ends. CDR3: CASSLAVGSTEAFF. CDR3 nucleotide sequence: TGTGCCAGCAGCTTAGCGGTTGGGTCCACTGAAGCTTTCTTT.

This sequence joins TRBV6-2 or TRBV6-3 and TRBJ2-4; D not resolved. There are 14 residues in the CDR3. Germline lookup yields CDR1 MNHEY and CDR2 SVGEGT. Trimming left V 7 bases short and J 0 bases short, with 10 bases between. CDR3 region: CASNPSAAKNIQYF. In nucleotides, the CDR3 is TGTGCCAGCAACCCCAGCGCAGCCAAAAACATTCAGTACTTC.

This clonotype was found a few times. This chain uses TRBV6-2 or TRBV6-3 with TRBJ2-3; D is ambiguous. This CDR3 is built from 15 residues. Looked up from germline, CDR1 is MNHEY and CDR2 is SVGEGT. The V end lost 0 bases, the J end lost 2 bases, and 9 bases lay between the germline ends. The CDR3 coding sequence is TGTGCCAGCAGTTACTCGATATCCGCCACAGATACGCAGTATTTT. Protein product: CASSYSISATDTQYF.

This chain uses TRBV29-1 with TRBJ1-1; a possible D gene is TRBD1 (6 bases). The CDR3 contains 13 residues. The germline gives CDR1 SQVTM, CDR2 ANQGSEA. The ends were cut back, 4 bases at V and 1 base at J, with 10 bases in the middle. The CDR3 DNA follows: TGCAGCGTTGGGACAGACCCGAACACTGAAGCTTTCTTT. It encodes CSVGTDPNTEAFF.

This clonotype was found a few times. The V and J genes are TRBV29-1 and TRBJ2-3; TRBD1 agrees at 7 bases. The CDR3 has 15 residues. Germline V gene data show CDR1 as SQVTM and CDR2 as ANQGSEA. The junction had 5 bases not matched to a gene; V was cut back by 1 base and J by 1 base. The CDR3 protein is CSVEVGTVRTDTQYF. The CDR3 DNA reads as TGCAGCGTTGAAGTAGGGACAGTGCGCACAGATACGCAGTATTTT.

This clonotype was seen a handful of times. The CDR3 is CASKTAGALGTDTQYF. The CDR3 DNA is TGTGCCAGCAAAACAGCGGGGGCGCTGGGCACAGATACGCAGTATTTT. The rearrangement joins TRBV28 to TRBJ2-3; TRBD2 agrees at 8 bases. V was clipped by 7 bases and J by 1 base; unmatched bases: 10. This CDR3 comprises 16 residues. The germline CDR1 and CDR2 sequences are MDHEN and SYDVKM.

This chain links TRBV2 with TRBJ2-7, with no clear D. Germline CDR1 SNHLY, CDR2 FYNNEI. There are 12 residues in the CDR3. Trimming removed 6 bases at V and 2 bases at J, with 8 bases between. CDR3 region: CASRSTTYEQYF. Written as DNA, the CDR3 is TGTGCCAGCAGGAGCACGACCTACGAGCAGTACTTC.

In its sample, this clonotype was seen many times. The genes are TRBV20-1 and TRBJ2-7; the match to TRBD2 covers 8 bases. From germline, CDR1 is DFQATT and CDR2 SNEGSKA (reference sequence). V lost 3 bases, J lost 0 bases, and 22 bases stayed unmatched. The CDR3 sequence is 20 residues long. CDR3 sequence reads: CSASRRQGSDTSGFSYEQYF. The DNA for the CDR3 is TGCAGTGCTAGCCGGCGCCAAGGATCCGATACTAGCGGCTTCTCCTACGAGCAGTACTTC.

This clonotype was observed many times. The rearrangement joins TRBV7-8 to TRBJ1-5; TRBD1 matches at 8 bases. Germline V gives CDR1 SGHVS, CDR2 FQNEAQ. The CDR3 consists of 15 residues. Trimming cost V 5 bases and J 1 base; bases outside gene matches: 4. In DNA, the CDR3 is TGTGCCAGCAGCGTTTGGACAGGGAGCAATCAGCCCCAGCATTTT. Its translation: CASSVWTGSNQPQHF.

V is TRBV4-2 and J is TRBJ2-7; D could derive from TRBD1 or TRBD2 (5 bases each). V lost 0 bases to trimming and J lost 2 bases, with 14 bases between them. The germline V gene has CDR1 LGHNA and CDR2 YNFKEQ. The CDR3 runs 16 residues. The CDR3 is CASSQENWDGPYEQYF. Written as DNA, the CDR3 is TGTGCCAGCAGCCAAGAGAACTGGGACGGTCCCTACGAGCAGTACTTC.

V is TRBV2 and J is TRBJ2-3; no reliable D call. Germline-derived CDR1 and CDR2 are SNHLY and FYNNEI. The CDR3 is made up of 15 amino acids. The germline V and J ends were trimmed by 4 bases and 0 bases, with 11 bases remaining between them. CDR3 DNA sequence: TGTGCCAGCAGTGTGTCGGTCAGAAGCACAGATACGCAGTATTTT. Its translation: CASSVSVRSTDTQYF.

This clonotype was found a few times. The chain carries TRBV6-1 and TRBJ2-2; D gene ambiguous. Trimming removed 7 bases at V and 8 bases at J, with 11 bases between. This CDR3 comprises 12 residues. Germline V CDR1 and CDR2: MNHNS, SASEGT. DNA for the CDR3: TGTGCCAGCATTCTCCTGGGGGGGGAGCTGTTTTTT. Translation gives CASILLGGELFF.

This clonotype appeared many times. The J gene is TRBJ1-2, the V gene TRBV12-3 or TRBV12-4; D is perhaps TRBD1 (6 bases). Trimming cost V 6 bases and J 4 bases, with 12 bases left between them. The CDR3 runs 13 residues. CDR3 DNA sequence: TGTGCCAGCAGCCTACAGGGCGCCTATGGCTACACCTTC. Translated: CASSLQGAYGYTF.